Listed below are T cell receptor beta chains from one sample, sequenced in a study of T cell responses to AZD1222 COVID-19 vaccine. Only in-frame clones appear in the TCRdb table, and some are missing; sequencing was by immunoSEQ multiplex PCR. Of roughly 160,000 clones listed, 88% are singletons. The source material was peripheral blood, sampled 28 days after the second AZD1222 dose. The origin of the receptors is an adult who received the AZD1222 COVID-19 vaccine. Each CDR3 is given with its conserved first and last residue. D genes are given only for firm matches. Clone size appears in some rows only: once, few, many, or a class for an expanded clone.

j_call,d_call,clone_size,v_call,cdr3_nt,cdr3_aa
TRBJ1-5,NA,NA,TRBV5-8,TGTGCCAGCAGCAGGGATAGCAATCAGCCCCAGCATTTT,CASSRDSNQPQHF
TRBJ2-1,TRBD1,NA,TRBV6-5,TGTGCCAGCAGTATCAGACAGGGGCAGAAAGGTGAGCAGTTCTTC,CASSIRQGQKGEQFF
TRBJ1-1,NA,NA,TRBV12-3/TRBV12-4,TGTGCCAGCAGTTTGGTCTTCAGCACTGAAGCTTTCTTT,CASSLVFSTEAFF
TRBJ2-2,TRBD2,NA,TRBV13,TGTGCCAGCAGCCCCGAGGGCGGGGGGCTAACCGGGGAGCTGTTTTTT,CASSPEGGGLTGELFF
TRBJ1-3,NA,NA,TRBV18,TGTGCCAGCTCACCTGCCCAGCTCTCTGATTTGCCCATATATTTT,CASSPAQLSDLPIYF
TRBJ1-2,TRBD1,NA,TRBV6-5,TGTGCCAGCGCGACAGGGGTATGGGATGGCTACACCTTC,CASATGVWDGYTF
TRBJ1-6,NA,NA,TRBV19,TGTGCCAGTAGTATAGAGGGGGTCCGGACGAGCTCCTATAATTCACCCCTCCACTTT,CASSIEGVRTSSYNSPLHF
TRBJ1-1,NA,few,TRBV18,TGTGCCAGCTCACCACCCGTGAACACTGAAGCTTTCTTT,CASSPPVNTEAFF
TRBJ2-1,NA,NA,TRBV18,TGTGCCAGCTCACCGGTCATTGTCTTCGGGGCCAACAATGAGCAGTTCTTC,CASSPVIVFGANNEQFF
TRBJ1-5,NA,NA,TRBV7-9,TGTGCCAGCAGCTTAAGTGGCAGGGGCCCGCACAATCAGCCCCAGCATTTT,CASSLSGRGPHNQPQHF
TRBJ1-5,TRBD1,NA,TRBV19,TGTGCCAGTAGTATTTACAGGGGACTAAATCAGCCCCAGCATTTT,CASSIYRGLNQPQHF
TRBJ1-2,NA,NA,TRBV29-1,TGCAGCGTTGAAGACAGGGGAGGAAACTATGGCTACACCTTC,CSVEDRGGNYGYTF
TRBJ1-5,TRBD1,NA,TRBV3-1/TRBV3-2,TGTGCCAGCAGCCAAACAGGGGGTGATAGCAATCAGCCCCAGCATTTT,CASSQTGGDSNQPQHF
TRBJ1-2,TRBD1,once,TRBV5-4,TGTGCCAGCAGCCCCCCACAAGACAGGGACAGTGGCTACACCTTC,CASSPPQDRDSGYTF
TRBJ1-4,NA,NA,TRBV15,TGTGCCACCACCCGAGGGTCTGGGGAAAAACTGTTTTTT,CATTRGSGEKLFF
TRBJ1-1,TRBD1,NA,TRBV5-1,TGCGCCAGCAGCTTGGCCGCAGGGGGCACTGAAGCTTTCTTT,CASSLAAGGTEAFF
TRBJ1-2,NA,NA,TRBV19,TGTGCCAGTAGTATGGGCGGACTCTATGGCTACACCTTC,CASSMGGLYGYTF
TRBJ2-1,TRBD2,NA,TRBV7-9,TGTGCCAGCAGCCCGGGACTAGCGACAACCTACAATGAGCAGTTCTTC,CASSPGLATTYNEQFF